The rows below give T cell receptor beta chains drawn from one sample of a study of T cell responses to AZD1222 COVID-19 vaccine. Using immunoSEQ multiplex PCR, the repertoire was profiled, and TCRdb retains in-frame clones only, with some absent. The table lists 150,000 or so clones, 90% to 95% of them singletons. This specimen consisted of peripheral blood, obtained 28 days after the second AZD1222 dose. Receptor source: an adult who received the AZD1222 COVID-19 vaccine. The CDR3 runs from the conserved cysteine through the conserved F or W. The D gene is left open where the match is weak. The size entry is marked missing in some rows and otherwise reads once, few, many or a size class.

NA,TRBJ1-1,NA,TRBV10-2,TGCGCCAGCAGTGGCCGTAGGAACACTGAAGCTTTCTTT,CASSGRRNTEAFF
NA,TRBJ2-7,TRBD1,TRBV12-5,TGTGCTAGTGGTCACCGGACAGGGGCGACGGCCTACGAGCAGTACTTC,CASGHRTGATAYEQYF
NA,TRBJ1-1,NA,TRBV2,TGTGCCAGCAGCCAGGGAAGTTCATTTGGCACTGAAGCTTTCTTT,CASSQGSSFGTEAFF
NA,TRBJ2-3,TRBD2,TRBV18,TGTGCCAGCTCACTCGCCAGCGGGGGGGCAGATACGCAGTATTTT,CASSLASGGADTQYF
NA,TRBJ2-7,NA,TRBV2,TGTGCCAGCAGTGAAGACAGGATAGCCTACGAGCAGTACTTC,CASSEDRIAYEQYF
NA,TRBJ2-7,NA,TRBV29-1,TGCAGCGTTATTGCGCAAAGGGACTACGAGCAGTACTTC,CSVIAQRDYEQYF
NA,TRBJ2-2,TRBD1,TRBV28,TGTGCCAGCACCATGGACAGGGTGGACACCGGGGAGCTGTTTTTT,CASTMDRVDTGELFF
NA,TRBJ2-3,NA,TRBV30,TGTGCCTGGACAGGGCTCCCAGATACGCAGTATTTT,CAWTGLPDTQYF
NA,TRBJ2-2,TRBD1,TRBV19,TGTGCCAGTAGTCCGCGACAGGGGGACACCGGGGAGCTGTTTTTT,CASSPRQGDTGELFF
NA,TRBJ1-5,NA,TRBV21-1,TGTGCCAGCAGCAAAGGGGAGGGGGATTTAGGCAATCAGCCCCAGCATTTT,CASSKGEGDLGNQPQHF
once,TRBJ1-6,NA,TRBV30,TGTGCCTGGAGTGCGAGGGGGGATTCACCCCTCCACTTT,CAWSARGDSPLHF
once,TRBJ2-6,TRBD1,TRBV9,TGTGCCAGCAGCGTAGTACAGGGGGACTCTGGGGCCAACGTCCTGACTTTC,CASSVVQGDSGANVLTF
NA,TRBJ1-2,NA,TRBV11-2,TGTGCCAGCAGCTTGAGGACGGGGAACCTGCGCTATGGCTACACCTTC,CASSLRTGNLRYGYTF
NA,TRBJ2-2,NA,TRBV2,TGTGCCAGCAGTGAACGCGGCTCCGGCAACACCGGGGAGCTGTTTTTT,CASSERGSGNTGELFF
NA,TRBJ2-6,TRBD1,TRBV5-4,TGTGCCAGCAGCAGGACAGGCTCCAGCTCTGGGGCCAACGTCCTGACTTTC,CASSRTGSSSGANVLTF
NA,TRBJ2-7,NA,TRBV11-2,TGTGCCAGCAGCTCGACGGCCAACAGAGCCTACGAGCAGTACTTC,CASSSTANRAYEQYF
NA,TRBJ2-6,NA,TRBV27,TGTGCCAGCAGTTTATTCATGGGGAGCTCTGGGGCCAACGTCCTGACTTTC,CASSLFMGSSGANVLTF
NA,TRBJ2-6,NA,TRBV29-1,TGCAGCGTCTTCTCTGGGGCCAACGTCCTGACTTTC,CSVFSGANVLTF
NA,TRBJ1-3,NA,TRBV19,TGTGCCAGTACCAGTCCCATCTCTGGAAACACCATATATTTT,CASTSPISGNTIYF
NA,TRBJ2-3,NA,TRBV12-3/TRBV12-4,TGTGCCAGCAGTTATAGCACAGATACGCAGTATTTT,CASSYSTDTQYF
NA,TRBJ1-4,NA,TRBV18,TGTGCCAGCTCACCAGGACAGCTTCCATTTAATGAAAAACTGTTTTTT,CASSPGQLPFNEKLFF
NA,TRBJ1-5,NA,TRBV11-2,TGTGCCAGCAGCCGGGGGGATTTTAGCAATCAGCCCCAGCATTTT,CASSRGDFSNQPQHF
NA,TRBJ2-7,TRBD1,TRBV27,TGTGCCAGCAGTTTAGGGACAGGGGGTACCTACGAGCAGTACTTC,CASSLGTGGTYEQYF
NA,TRBJ1-5,TRBD1,TRBV11-3,TGTGCCAGCAGCTCGAGACAGGGCCTAAGCAATCAGCCCCAGCATTTT,CASSSRQGLSNQPQHF
NA,TRBJ1-1,NA,TRBV6-6,TGTGCCAGCTCAGCCCTAGGGAGGCACACTGAAGCTTTCTTT,CASSALGRHTEAFF
NA,TRBJ1-2,NA,TRBV4-2,TGTGCCAGCAGCCAAGAGAAGGGCCTCTCATATGGCTACACCTTC,CASSQEKGLSYGYTF
NA,TRBJ2-1,TRBD2,TRBV6-1,TGTGCCAGCAGTGAAGCTGGGCTAGCGGGGGGACCCCAAGCCTACAATGAGCAGTTCTTC,CASSEAGLAGGPQAYNEQFF
NA,TRBJ1-4,TRBD1,TRBV5-6,TGTGCCAGCAGCTTAGGGACAGGGGGAGAACTGTTTTTT,CASSLGTGGELFF
NA,TRBJ1-3,NA,TRBV6-5,TGTGCCAGCAGTTATCTGTCATCCTACTCTGGAAACACCATATATTTT,CASSYLSSYSGNTIYF
NA,TRBJ2-3,NA,TRBV29-1,TGCAGCGTTGAAGGGGCTAGAAGGACAGATACGCAGTATTTT,CSVEGARRTDTQYF
NA,TRBJ2-7,NA,TRBV10-3,TGTGCCATCAGGGCAGGTCCACCCTACGAGCAGTACTTC,CAIRAGPPYEQYF
NA,TRBJ1-1,NA,TRBV5-1,TGCGCCAGCCAACTCGGGGGCAGCTTTATGAACACTGAAGCTTTCTTT,CASQLGGSFMNTEAFF
NA,TRBJ2-7,NA,TRBV2,TGTGCCAGGGGTGGTTTGAGCTCCTACGAGCAGTACTTC,CARGGLSSYEQYF
NA,TRBJ2-5,TRBD1,TRBV19,TGTGCCAGTAGTATCCAGGGGGCAGGGGAGACCCAGTACTTC,CASSIQGAGETQYF
NA,TRBJ1-6,NA,TRBV19,TGTGCCAGTAGTCGGTCACACGACCCCCTCCACTTT,CASSRSHDPLHF